Sequencing of this TCR beta chain was carried out in a study of shared clonotypes between healthy human individuals. TCRdb's copy holds only in-frame clones and misses some; the assay was immunoSEQ multiplex PCR. The data contain about 2.2 million clones, roughly 93% of them singletons. CDR3 size: 15 residues. Germline V gene sequence: CDR1 MNHEY, CDR2 SMNVEV (reference sequence). Trimming shortened V by 0 bases and J by 7 bases, and 15 bases separated the two germline ends. Only CD45RO-negative cells positively selected for CCR7 counted as naive CD8 cells, so terminally differentiated effector memory CD45RA+ cells were excluded.

The source material was naive CD8+ T cells from PBMCs. This sequence originates from a man in his late teens or twenties in good health. Some clones in this sample may be carry-over from other donors' samples. V gene TRBV27 combines with J gene TRBJ1-2; weak D call: TRBD1 (6 bases). CDR3 residues: CASSLSNRAAVGYTF. Here the CDR3 DNA reads TGTGCCAGCAGTTTATCGAACAGGGCGGCGGTTGGCTACACCTTC.